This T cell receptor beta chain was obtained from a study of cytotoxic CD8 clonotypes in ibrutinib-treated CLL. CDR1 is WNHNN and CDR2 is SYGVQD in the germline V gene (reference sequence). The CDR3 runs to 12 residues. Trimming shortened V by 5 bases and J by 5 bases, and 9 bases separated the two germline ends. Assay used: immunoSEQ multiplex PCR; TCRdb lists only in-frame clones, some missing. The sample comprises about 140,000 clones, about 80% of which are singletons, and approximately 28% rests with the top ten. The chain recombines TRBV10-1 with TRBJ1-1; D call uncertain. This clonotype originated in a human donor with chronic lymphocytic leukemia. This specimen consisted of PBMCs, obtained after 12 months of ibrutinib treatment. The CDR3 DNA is TGCGCCAGCAGTCGCCAGCATACTGAAGCTTTCTTT. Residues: CASSRQHTEAFF.